The clone carrying this T cell receptor beta chain showed up just a few times. These data belong to a study of cytomegalovirus exposure and HLA in healthy donors. Primers for the PCR totalled 60 Vbeta and 13 Jbeta. The repertoire was sequenced with immunoSEQ multiplex PCR; TCRdb's copy has only in-frame clones and lacks some. The sample carries under 110,000 clones, about 70% recorded once. V was cut by 8 bases and J by 5 bases, with 18 bases left in between. This CDR3 comprises 14 residues. The V gene's germline CDR1 is MGHRA and CDR2 YSYEKL. V gene TRBV4-1 combines with J gene TRBJ1-2, with D possibly matching TRBD1 (6 bases). Source material: PBMCs. This TCR derives from a woman in her 50s in good health and CMV-seropositive. The CDR3 DNA sequence: TGCGCCAGCGCCCAACAGGGCCTCGCTTATGGCTACACCTTC. This codes for CASAQQGLAYGYTF.